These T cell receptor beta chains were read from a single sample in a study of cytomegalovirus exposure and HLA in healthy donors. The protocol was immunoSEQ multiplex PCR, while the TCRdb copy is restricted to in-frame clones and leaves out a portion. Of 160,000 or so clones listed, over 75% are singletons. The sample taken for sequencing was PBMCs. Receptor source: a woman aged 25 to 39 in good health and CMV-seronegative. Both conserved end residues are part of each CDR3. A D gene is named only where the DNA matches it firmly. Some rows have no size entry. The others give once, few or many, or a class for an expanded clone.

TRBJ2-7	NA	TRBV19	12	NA	CASSIGGREQYF	TGTGCCAGTAGTATAGGAGGGCGTGAGCAGTACTTC
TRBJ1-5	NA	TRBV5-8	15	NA	CASSRGQLSNQPQHF	TGTGCCAGCAGCCGTGGACAGCTTAGCAATCAGCCCCAGCATTTT
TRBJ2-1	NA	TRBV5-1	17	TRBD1	CASSLVWTGGSYNEQFF	TGCGCCAGCAGCTTGGTCTGGACAGGAGGCTCCTACAATGAGCAGTTCTTC
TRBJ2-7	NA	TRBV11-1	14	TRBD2	CASSIGGTSYEQYF	TGTGCCAGCAGCATCGGGGGGACCTCCTACGAGCAGTACTTC
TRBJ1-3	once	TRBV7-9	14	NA	CASSQYRAGNTIYF	TGTGCCAGCAGTCAATACAGGGCTGGAAACACCATATATTTT
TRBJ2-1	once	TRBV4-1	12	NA	CASSLRTSQQFF	TGCGCCAGCAGCCTCCGAACTAGTCAGCAGTTCTTC
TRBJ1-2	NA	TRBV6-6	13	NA	CASSYSQKGGYTF	TGTGCCAGCAGTTACTCACAGAAAGGAGGCTACACCTTC
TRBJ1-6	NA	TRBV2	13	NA	CASSDGYNSPLHF	TGTGCCAGCAGTGACGGCTATAATTCACCCCTCCACTTT
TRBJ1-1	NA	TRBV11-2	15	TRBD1	CASSRTTGGLTEAFF	TGTGCCAGCAGCCGCACGACAGGGGGATTGACTGAAGCTTTCTTT
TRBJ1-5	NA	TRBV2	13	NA	CASSDTGNQPQHF	TGTGCCAGCAGTGATACAGGGAATCAGCCCCAGCATTTT
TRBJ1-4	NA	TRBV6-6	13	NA	CASLPAGVEKLFF	TGTGCCAGCCTACCGGCCGGAGTAGAAAAACTGTTTTTT
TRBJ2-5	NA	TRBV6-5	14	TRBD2	CASSQTSGEETQYF	TGTGCCAGCAGTCAGACTAGCGGGGAAGAGACCCAGTACTTC
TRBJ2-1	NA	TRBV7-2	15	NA	CASSPYLRAYNEQFF	TGTGCCAGCAGTCCATACCTTAGAGCGTACAATGAGCAGTTCTTC
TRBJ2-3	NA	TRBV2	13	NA	CASSDLRTDTQYF	TGTGCCAGCAGTGACCTTCGGACAGATACGCAGTATTTT
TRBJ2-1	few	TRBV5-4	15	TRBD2	CASSPGLAGFNEQFF	TGTGCCAGCAGCCCTGGACTAGCGGGGTTCAATGAGCAGTTCTTC
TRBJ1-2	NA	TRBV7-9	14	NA	CASTQGRGNYGYTF	TGTGCCAGCACCCAGGGGAGGGGAAACTATGGCTACACCTTC
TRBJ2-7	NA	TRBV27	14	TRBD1	CASRGQGKTYEQYF	TGTGCCAGCAGGGGACAGGGCAAGACCTACGAGCAGTACTTC
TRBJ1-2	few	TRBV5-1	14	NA	CASSLDDGNYGYTF	TGCGCCAGCAGCTTGGACGACGGGAACTATGGCTACACCTTC
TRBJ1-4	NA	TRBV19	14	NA	CASTPGDKLEKLFF	TGTGCCAGTACCCCCGGTGACAAACTTGAAAAACTGTTTTTT
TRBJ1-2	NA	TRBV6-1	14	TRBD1	CASSPMGQYYGYTF	TGTGCCAGCAGTCCTATGGGACAGTATTATGGCTACACCTTC
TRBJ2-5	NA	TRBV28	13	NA	CASSLMGAETQYF	TGTGCCAGCAGTTTAATGGGGGCTGAGACCCAGTACTTC
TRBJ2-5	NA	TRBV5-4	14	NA	CASSLTGVGETQYF	TGTGCCAGCAGCTTAACGGGGGTGGGAGAGACCCAGTACTTC